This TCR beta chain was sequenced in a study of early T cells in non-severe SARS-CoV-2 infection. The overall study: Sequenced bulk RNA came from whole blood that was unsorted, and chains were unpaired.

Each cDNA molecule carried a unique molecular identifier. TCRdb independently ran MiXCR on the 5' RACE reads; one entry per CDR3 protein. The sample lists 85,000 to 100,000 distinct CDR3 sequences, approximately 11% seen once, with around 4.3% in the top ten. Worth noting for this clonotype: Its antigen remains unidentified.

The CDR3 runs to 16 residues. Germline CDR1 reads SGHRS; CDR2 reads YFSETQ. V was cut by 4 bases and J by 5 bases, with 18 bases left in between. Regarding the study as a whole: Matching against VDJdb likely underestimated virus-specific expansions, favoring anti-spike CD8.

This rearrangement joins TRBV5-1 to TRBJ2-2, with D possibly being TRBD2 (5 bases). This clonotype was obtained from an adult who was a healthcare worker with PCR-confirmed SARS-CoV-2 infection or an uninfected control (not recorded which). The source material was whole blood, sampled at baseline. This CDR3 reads CASSPTGGSLTGELFF. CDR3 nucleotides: TGCGCCAGCAGCCCCACCGGAGGAAGTCTAACCGGGGAGCTGTTTTTT.